These 27 T cell receptor beta chains originate from one sample sequenced in a study of T-cell memory formation after mild COVID-19. TCRdb processed the 5' RACE reads anew with MiXCR; each CDR3 protein has one entry. The sample gives about 110,000 distinct CDR3 sequences, roughly 19% of which show up once; around 5.1% is in the top ten. Sequenced material: PBMCs or a T cell subset sorted from them (not recorded which). These receptor sequences come from a man younger than 35 who had mild COVID-19 (a few samples of this study predate the infection). Cell type and time point are not known.

V usage is TRBV15 and J usage is TRBJ1-5, with D perhaps matching TRBD1 (6 bases). V was clipped by 3 bases and J by 2 bases, with 17 bases between them. The CDR3 is made up of 17 amino acids. Germline-derived CDR1 and CDR2 are LNHNV and YYDKDF (reference sequence). The CDR3 loop reads CATSRAVGAGGNQPQHF. The CDR3 bases are TGTGCCACCAGCAGGGCCGTAGGAGCAGGGGGCAATCAGCCCCAGCATTTT.

In this sample, this clonotype turned up a few times. The chain employs TRBV4-1 and TRBJ2-7, with D possibly matching TRBD2 (6 bases). CDR1 and CDR2 from the germline V gene are MGHRA and YSYEKL. The CDR3 is made up of 14 amino acids. Trimming left V 8 bases short and J 2 bases short, with 16 bases between. CDR3 in amino acids: CASDHRQRAYEQYF. The CDR3, as DNA: TGCGCCAGCGACCACAGACAGCGGGCCTACGAGCAGTACTTC.

This clonotype was picked up many times. The V gene is TRBV5-1, the J gene TRBJ2-5, with D perhaps matching TRBD2 (7 bases). With 7 bases removed from V and 5 bases from J, the gap between germline ends came to 21 bases. Germline CDR1 reads SGHRS; CDR2 reads YFSETQ. CDR3 length equals 15 residues. Here the CDR3 reads CASGSLGGAGETQYF. CDR3 nucleotides: TGCGCCAGCGGATCCCTGGGGGGGGCCGGGGAGACCCAGTACTTC.

The rearrangement joins TRBV20-1 to TRBJ2-7; D uncertain. The CDR3 covers 14 residues. V dropped 6 bases and J dropped 5 bases, with 20 bases sitting between them. CDR1 and CDR2 from the germline V gene are DFQATT and SNEGSKA (reference sequence). This CDR3 reads CSAFGPYTGDEQYF. DNA of the CDR3: TGCAGTGCCTTCGGACCGTATACGGGCGACGAGCAGTACTTC.

V gene TRBV18 combines with J gene TRBJ1-1; D is unresolved. The germline V gene encodes CDR1 KGHSH and CDR2 LQKENI. This CDR3 is 12 amino acids long. V was trimmed by 3 bases and J by 6 bases, leaving 8 bases between them. CDR3 nucleotide sequence: TGTGCCAGCTCACCCATCGTCCCTGAAGCTTTCTTT. It translates to CASSPIVPEAFF.

This chain links TRBV2 with TRBJ1-5, with D possibly being TRBD1 (6 bases). The V end was cut by 4 bases, the J end by 0 bases, with 13 bases between. The CDR3 sequence is 16 residues long. The germline CDR1 and CDR2 sequences are SNHLY and FYNNEI. CDR3 loop: CASSGGQGHSNQPQHF. The CDR3 DNA sequence: TGTGCCAGCAGTGGAGGGCAGGGGCATAGCAATCAGCCCCAGCATTTT.

Only one count was recorded for this clonotype. This chain uses TRBV4-3 with TRBJ2-3; 9 bases fit TRBD1. The CDR3 sequence is 17 residues long. The germline V gene encodes CDR1 LGHNA and CDR2 YSLEER. V lost 3 bases to trimming and J lost 6 bases; unmatched junction nucleotides: 13. DNA of the CDR3: TGCGCCAGCAGCCAGGGGGACAGGGCCAACTCCCGGGATACGCAGTATTTT. It is translated as CASSQGDRANSRDTQYF.

The table lists this clonotype with a few counts. The chain combines TRBV11-2 with TRBJ2-1, with D perhaps assigned TRBD1 or TRBD2 (6 bases each). Germline-derived CDR1 and CDR2 are SGHAT and FQNNGV. This CDR3 has 15 amino acids. V dropped 4 bases and J dropped 7 bases, with 17 bases sitting between them. DNA of the CDR3: TGTGCCAGCAGCTCTCAACCCCAGGGGAGGAATGAGCAGTTCTTC. Translation gives CASSSQPQGRNEQFF.

This clonotype was seen once. V usage is TRBV19 and J usage is TRBJ1-2; 7 bases map to TRBD1. This CDR3 region has 13 residues. The trim removed 6 bases at V and 4 bases at J, leaving 5 bases unmatched. Germline V gene data show CDR1 as LNHDA and CDR2 as SQIVND (reference sequence). The CDR3 loop reads CASSETGTYGYTF. The CDR3 DNA follows: TGTGCCAGTAGCGAGACAGGGACCTATGGCTACACCTTC.

The chain carries TRBV12-3 or TRBV12-4 and TRBJ1-2; maybe TRBD1 (5 bases). With 3 bases removed from V and 1 base from J, the gap between germline ends came to 9 bases. There are 14 residues in the CDR3. CDR3 in amino acids: CASSFRTLNYGYTF. In DNA form, the CDR3 reads TGTGCCAGCAGTTTCCGGACACTTAACTATGGCTACACCTTC.

This clonotype was observed a few times. The chain uses TRBV4-3 and TRBJ2-2; D remains ambiguous. Trimming removed 2 bases at V and 0 bases at J, with 7 bases between. The germline gives CDR1 LGHNA, CDR2 YSLEER. The CDR3 length is 15 residues. In DNA form, the CDR3 reads TGCGCCAGCAGCCAAAATTCCGCGAACACCGGGGAGCTGTTTTTT. Its translation: CASSQNSANTGELFF.

This clonotype was seen a handful of times. V and J are TRBV7-6 and TRBJ2-1; 7 bases are a match to TRBD1. With 5 bases clipped from V and 5 bases from J, the junction kept 3 bases outside the gene matches. The length of the CDR3 is 13 residues. Germline CDR1 reads SGHVS; CDR2 reads FNYEAQ. The chain's CDR3 is CASSMGQNNEQFF. The DNA for the CDR3 is TGTGCCAGCAGCATGGGACAGAACAATGAGCAGTTCTTC.

This clonotype was seen a few times. The chain employs TRBV5-4 and TRBJ2-5; TRBD2 might be the D (7 bases). This CDR3 has 14 residues. Trimming pared 4 bases from V and 5 bases from J, leaving 15 bases between. The germline V gene has CDR1 SGHNT and CDR2 YYREEE (reference sequence). The CDR3: CASSPGGAYETQYF. CDR3 bases: TGTGCCAGCAGCCCTGGGGGGGCCTACGAGACCCAGTACTTC.

This rearrangement joins TRBV5-1 to TRBJ2-5; D unresolved. The CDR3 has 14 residues. The V gene's germline CDR1 is SGHRS and CDR2 YFSETQ. V lost 2 bases, J lost 5 bases, and 13 bases lay in between. The CDR3 DNA reads as TGCGCCAGCAGCTTAGGGAACCCCAGGGAGACCCAGTACTTC. Translated: CASSLGNPRETQYF.

The chain combines TRBV7-2 with TRBJ2-2, with D possibly TRBD1 on 5 matching bases. Germline CDR1 and CDR2: SGHTA and FQGNSA. CDR3 size: 13 residues. The ends were cut back, 8 bases at V and 1 base at J, with 8 bases in the middle. Here the CDR3 reads CASAGQNTGELFF. The DNA for the CDR3 is TGTGCCAGCGCCGGACAGAACACCGGGGAGCTGTTTTTT. The entire variable domain, with the rest obtained from reference TRBV7-2 and TRBJ2-2, is as follows: GAGVSQSPSNKVTEKGKDVELRCDPISGHTALYWYRQSLGQGLEFLIYFQGNSAPDKSGLPSDRFSAERTGGSVSTLTIQRTQQEDSAVYLCASAGQNTGELFFGEGSRLTVL.

This clonotype has a handful of counts. The rearrangement uses TRBV25-1 and TRBJ1-5; D not certain. The V and J ends lost 2 bases and 2 bases respectively, with 4 bases between them. This CDR3 comprises 13 residues. Germline-derived CDR1 and CDR2 are MGHDK and SYGVNS. Here the CDR3 reads CASSETRNQPQHF. The DNA of the CDR3 is TGTGCCAGCAGTGAAACGCGCAATCAGCCCCAGCATTTT.

This clonotype was observed a handful of times. This sequence joins TRBV7-2 and TRBJ2-5, with 12 positions matching TRBD2. Germline CDR1 SGHTA, CDR2 FQGNSA. This CDR3 spans 15 amino acids. V lost 5 bases to trimming and J lost 5 bases; unmatched junction nucleotides: 6. CDR3 DNA sequence: TGTGCCAGCAGCGGACTAGCGGGGTTGATGGAGACCCAGTACTTC. Its translation is CASSGLAGLMETQYF.

In this sample, this clonotype turned up a few times. The chain carries TRBV5-1 and TRBJ1-1; D call uncertain. With 2 bases removed from V and 0 bases from J, the gap between germline ends came to 5 bases. Germline assignment: CDR1 SGHRS and CDR2 YFSETQ. The CDR3 is 13 amino acids. The CDR3 here is CASSFTLNTEAFF. DNA of the CDR3: TGCGCCAGCAGCTTTACCCTGAACACTGAAGCTTTCTTT.

V is TRBV5-8 and J is TRBJ2-3, with unresolved D. Trimming removed 2 bases at V and 4 bases at J, with 5 bases between. The CDR3 contains 12 residues. Germline CDR1 and CDR2: SGHTS and YDEGEE. CDR3 amino acids: CASSFISDTQYF. DNA for the CDR3: TGTGCCAGCAGCTTTATCTCAGATACGCAGTATTTT.

This clonotype was found a few times. This chain uses TRBV4-1 with TRBJ2-5; maybe TRBD2 (5 bases). Trimming took off 4 bases at V and 1 base at J, with 16 bases between the two ends. Germline values: CDR1 MGHRA, CDR2 YSYEKL. This CDR3 has 16 amino acids. The CDR3 here is CASSLSPARGQETQYF. The CDR3 DNA sequence: TGCGCCAGCAGCCTGTCCCCGGCTCGGGGCCAAGAGACCCAGTACTTC.

The chain joins TRBV6-5 to TRBJ2-3, with D tentatively TRBD1 (7 bases). CDR1 is MNHEY, CDR2 SVGAGI, per germline. The CDR3 loop spans 16 amino acids. V lost 0 bases and J 5 bases, leaving 15 bases between the germline ends. CDR3: CASSYSGGQSGDTQYF. The CDR3 nucleotides are TGTGCCAGCAGTTACTCGGGGGGACAGAGCGGAGATACGCAGTATTTT.

This clonotype was counted between two and nine times. The CDR3: CASNGRGSSYEQYF. The CDR3 DNA sequence: TGTGCCAGCAACGGGCGGGGGTCCTCCTACGAGCAGTACTTC. This chain connects TRBV6-2 or TRBV6-3 to TRBJ2-7, with TRBD2 matching over 7 bases. Germline CDR1 and CDR2: MNHEY and SVGEGT. V dropped 7 bases and J dropped 0; count of bases not matched to a gene: 6. The CDR3 is 14 amino acids.

This clonotype came up once. The CDR3 coding sequence is TGTGCCATCAAGACAGGGAACGACAATGAGCAGTTCTTC. Amino acid sequence: CAIKTGNDNEQFF. The chain links TRBV10-3 to TRBJ2-1; the match to TRBD1 covers 7 bases. The junction had 5 bases not matched to a gene; V was cut back by 7 bases and J by 5 bases. The CDR3 is made up of 13 amino acids. CDR1 is ENHRY and CDR2 is SYGVKD in the germline V gene.

The chain uses TRBV20-1 and TRBJ1-1; 7 bases are shared with TRBD1. The CDR3 totals 14 residues. V lost 4 bases to trimming and J lost 4 bases; unmatched junction nucleotides: 9. Looked up from germline, CDR1 is DFQATT and CDR2 is SNEGSKA (reference sequence). The CDR3 region is CSANPGGISTEAFF. The CDR3 DNA is TGCAGTGCTAATCCAGGGGGTATATCCACTGAAGCTTTCTTT.

V is TRBV7-2 and J is TRBJ2-7; possibly TRBD2 for D (5 bases). The V gene lost 4 bases and the J gene lost 7 bases, with 17 bases spanning the gap. This CDR3 spans 14 amino acids. Germline V CDR1 and CDR2: SGHTA, FQGNSA. CDR3 sequence reads: CASSSYPIAREQYF. For the CDR3, the DNA is TGTGCCAGCAGCTCCTACCCTATAGCGCGGGAGCAGTACTTC.

In its sample, this clonotype was seen a few times. Written as DNA, the CDR3 is TGTGCCAGCAGCTTCCGTCCGGCCAAGACCACAGATACGCAGTATTTT. Amino acids: CASSFRPAKTTDTQYF. This chain connects TRBV7-2 to TRBJ2-3, with D unresolved. Germline loops: CDR1 SGHTA, CDR2 FQGNSA. The CDR3 length is 16 residues. The V gene lost 3 bases and the J gene lost 2 bases, with 15 bases spanning the gap.

This CDR3 is CASSGRTGGRDEQYV. DNA for the CDR3: TGTGCCAGCAGTGGCCGGACAGGGGGTAGGGACGAGCAGTACGTC. V is TRBV6-6 and J is TRBJ2-7; 10 nucleotides line up with TRBD1. The trim removed 5 bases at V and 5 bases at J, leaving 9 bases unmatched. The CDR3 loop spans 15 amino acids. Germline V gene data show CDR1 as MNHNY and CDR2 as SVGAGI (reference sequence).